This entry lists 27 T cell receptor beta chains sequenced from one sample in a study of blood T cells in healthy people across ages. Alongside a J-beta primer mix, a sample-barcoded 5' primer served in a second PCR lasting roughly 7 to 12 cycles. MiXCR, run by TCRdb on the 5' RACE reads, gives a single entry per CDR3 protein. The sample records 2 million or so distinct CDR3 sequences, less than 50% being singletons. Sequences were obtained from blood. The receptor set was obtained from a woman aged 40 to 55 in good health.

This chain links TRBV28 with TRBJ1-5; D is uncertain. CDR1 MDHEN and CDR2 SYDVKM come from the germline V gene. Between the trimmed V and J ends, which lost 7 bases and 0 bases, there was a span of 4 bases. This CDR3 contains 12 residues. CDR3 sequence: CASKGSNQPQHF. In DNA form, the CDR3 reads TGTGCCAGCAAAGGTAGCAATCAGCCCCAGCATTTT.

The chain carries TRBV20-1 and TRBJ1-2, with a weak D call TRBD1 (6 bases). Between the trimmed V and J ends, which lost 3 bases and 3 bases, there was a span of 11 bases. The CDR3 extends over 13 amino acids. From germline, CDR1 is DFQATT and CDR2 SNEGSKA (reference sequence). CDR3: CSASKQGDYGYTF. The DNA of the CDR3 is TGCAGTGCTAGTAAACAGGGAGACTATGGCTACACCTTC.

The chain combines TRBV24-1 with TRBJ2-7; either TRBD1 or TRBD2 may fit D (5 bases each). The ends were cut back, 10 bases at V and 0 bases at J, with 24 bases in the middle. Germline assignment: CDR1 KGHDR and CDR2 SFDVKD. The CDR3 is 17 residues long. Written as DNA, the CDR3 is TGTGCCACTCCTCGTGGGGGTTCGGAGTACAGCTCCTACGAGCAGTACTTC. It specifies CATPRGGSEYSSYEQYF.

V usage is TRBV5-1 and J usage is TRBJ2-5; the D gene is possibly TRBD2 (6 bases). The CDR3 is made up of 14 amino acids. With 1 base removed from V and 5 bases from J, the gap between germline ends came to 12 bases. Germline-derived CDR1 and CDR2 are SGHRS and YFSETQ. CDR3 nucleotides: TGCGCCAGCAGCTTGTCGGGGGTTCATGAGACCCAGTACTTC. Its translation is CASSLSGVHETQYF. The variable domain in full, completed from reference TRBV5-1 and TRBJ2-5, reads KAGVTQTPRYLIKTRGQQVTLSCSPISGHRSVSWYQQTPGQGLQFLFEYFSETQRNKGNFPGRFSGRQFSNSRSEMNVSTLELGDSALYLCASSLSGVHETQYFGPGTRLLVL.

J is TRBJ2-3 and V is TRBV6-1; D is unresolved. The CDR3 is 14 residues long. Per germline, CDR1 MNHNS and CDR2 SASEGT. V was trimmed by 0 bases and J by 5 bases, leaving 9 bases between them. CDR3 bases: TGTGCCAGCAGTGAAGCTCAGTTTGTAGATACGCAGTATTTT. Residues: CASSEAQFVDTQYF.

This clonotype was observed many times. V gene TRBV5-1 combines with J gene TRBJ1-2; D is unclear. The germline gives CDR1 SGHRS, CDR2 YFSETQ. The V end was cut by 0 bases, the J end by 4 bases, with 7 bases between. This CDR3 region has 13 residues. The CDR3 DNA sequence: TGCGCCAGCAGCTTGGGAGAAAGCTATGGCTACACCTTC. Translation: CASSLGESYGYTF.

This clonotype was found a few times. The chain uses TRBV6-1 and TRBJ2-1; TRBD2 matches at 8 bases. The CDR3 covers 15 residues. V shed 4 bases and J 6 bases; nucleotides not matched to a gene: 8. Germline V gene data show CDR1 as MNHNS and CDR2 as SASEGT. CDR3 in amino acids: CASSGRGAPSNEQFF. The CDR3 DNA reads TGTGCCAGCAGTGGGCGGGGGGCGCCTTCCAATGAGCAGTTCTTC.

The V call is TRBV4-3, the J call TRBJ2-3; 9 positions agree with TRBD2. The CDR3 extends over 18 amino acids. J lost 2 bases, V lost 0 bases, and 9 bases had no gene match. The germline V gene has CDR1 LGHNA and CDR2 YSLEER. In DNA form, the CDR3 reads TGCGCCAGCAGCCAAGATCCCCCGCTAGCGGGAACCACAGATACGCAGTATTTT. Protein: CASSQDPPLAGTTDTQYF.

This chain joins TRBV10-3 and TRBJ1-6, with a tentative D call TRBD1 (6 bases). Germline CDR1 reads ENHRY; CDR2 reads SYGVKD. CDR3 size: 16 residues. Trimming left V 3 bases short and J 3 bases short, with 12 bases between. In DNA, the CDR3 is TGTGCCATCAGTGATTCCAGAGGGGGCTATAATTCACCCCTCCACTTT. This sequence encodes CAISDSRGGYNSPLHF.

The chain uses TRBV4-2 and TRBJ2-7; tentatively, D is TRBD1 or TRBD2 (6 bases each). The V and J ends lost 2 bases and 1 base respectively, with 12 bases between them. CDR3 size: 15 residues. Germline CDR1 LGHNA, CDR2 YNFKEQ. The CDR3 DNA reads as TGTGCCAGCAGCCAAATGGGGGGCCCGTCCTACGAGCAGTACTTC. It encodes CASSQMGGPSYEQYF.

V is TRBV28 and J is TRBJ2-7; 11 positions match TRBD2. J gave up 7 bases and V 6 bases, and 20 bases lay outside the gene matches. Germline CDR1 is MDHEN and CDR2 is SYDVKM. The CDR3 covers 18 residues. The CDR3 DNA sequence: TGTGCCAGCAGCCCATTAGGACTAGCGGGTAATCGCTTCAATGAGCAGTACTTC. Residues: CASSPLGLAGNRFNEQYF.

V gene TRBV29-1 combines with J gene TRBJ2-1, with 8 bases that match TRBD1. The J call is doubtful: the DNA matches TRBJ2-7 better. Germline loops: CDR1 SQVTM, CDR2 ANQGSEA. The CDR3 runs 14 residues. DNA for the CDR3: TGCAGCGTTCAAGTAGGACAGGGTAGGGGCGAGCAGTACTTC. Its translation is CSVQVGQGRGEQYF.

The chain employs TRBV20-1 and TRBJ2-3, with TRBD1 identical over 8 bases. Germline values: CDR1 DFQATT, CDR2 SNEGSKA (reference sequence). CDR3 length equals 14 residues. Trimming cost V 0 bases and J 7 bases; bases outside gene matches: 6. The CDR3 spells CSARDPPGGNTQYF. For the CDR3, the DNA is TGCAGTGCTAGAGATCCGCCAGGGGGCAATACGCAGTATTTT.

The chain carries TRBV28 and TRBJ1-5; 7 positions match TRBD1. The CDR3 consists of 16 residues. Germline V gene sequence: CDR1 MDHEN, CDR2 SYDVKM. The J segment lost 2 bases and the V segment lost 5 bases, leaving 9 bases of the junction unmatched. CDR3 amino acids: CASSLPTGNGNQPQHF. CDR3 sequence (DNA): TGTGCCAGCAGTCTGCCGACAGGGAATGGCAATCAGCCCCAGCATTTT.

This sequence joins TRBV6-4 and TRBJ2-7, with D perhaps TRBD2 (5 bases). The V and J ends lost 7 bases and 0 bases respectively, with 10 bases between them. Germline-derived CDR1 and CDR2 are MRHNA and SNTAGT. The CDR3 loop spans 13 amino acids. CDR3 in amino acids: CASKTTSSYEQYF. As DNA, the CDR3 is TGTGCCAGCAAGACTACGAGCTCCTACGAGCAGTACTTC.

The rearrangement joins TRBV6-1 to TRBJ2-4; D might be TRBD1 (6 bases). This CDR3 is built from 17 residues. V lost 4 bases, J lost 8 bases, and 24 bases lay in between. CDR1 and CDR2 from the germline V gene are MNHNS and SASEGT. The CDR3 loop reads CASSARKNTGIEHIQYF. In DNA form, the CDR3 reads TGTGCCAGCAGTGCACGAAAGAATACAGGGATCGAGCACATTCAGTACTTC.

Only a few counts were recorded for this clonotype. The chain combines TRBV5-1 with TRBJ2-1, with a tentative D call TRBD1 (6 bases). V shed 2 bases and J shed 0 bases, with 9 bases lying between them. Germline values: CDR1 SGHRS, CDR2 YFSETQ. The length of the CDR3 is 15 residues. The CDR3 nucleotides read TGCGCCAGCAGCTTACGGGACAACTCCTACAATGAGCAGTTCTTC. It specifies CASSLRDNSYNEQFF.

This clonotype was seen a few times. The V gene is TRBV15, the J gene TRBJ2-1; D is perhaps TRBD1 or TRBD2 (6 bases each). Deletions cut 7 bases from V and 0 bases from J, with 16 bases between. The CDR3 sequence is 16 residues long. CDR1 and CDR2 (germline): LNHNV, YYDKDF (reference sequence). CDR3 DNA: TGTGCCACCACCTCGAGGGGGGATCGCTCCTACAATGAGCAGTTCTTC. Encoded protein: CATTSRGDRSYNEQFF. Full variable domain (rest looked up from reference TRBV15 and TRBJ2-1): DAMVIQNPRYQVTQFGKPVTLSCSQTLNHNVMYWYQQKSSQAPKLLFHYYDKDFNNEADTPDNFQSRRPNTSFCFLDIRSPGLGDTAMYLCATTSRGDRSYNEQFFGPGTRLTVL.

The rearrangement joins TRBV7-8 to TRBJ1-6, with TRBD1 identical over 7 bases. Germline V CDR1 and CDR2: SGHVS, FQNEAQ. CDR3 length: 17 residues. V lost 5 bases to trimming and J lost 10 bases; unmatched junction nucleotides: 17. The CDR3 DNA reads as TGTGCCAGCAGCGTCTTTACAGGGGCCATCTCCGGCTCACCCCTCCACTTT. It yields the protein CASSVFTGAISGSPLHF.

This clonotype was detected only a few times. This chain uses TRBV20-1 with TRBJ1-6; D unclear. CDR3 length equals 14 residues. Trimming pared 3 bases from V and 5 bases from J, leaving 11 bases between. Germline CDR1 is DFQATT and CDR2 is SNEGSKA (reference sequence). The CDR3 bases are TGCAGTGCTAGTGGCGACACGGATAATTCACCCCTCCACTTT. Its protein product is CSASGDTDNSPLHF.

This clonotype was detected a few times. This rearrangement joins TRBV27 to TRBJ2-6; D gene unclear. V was clipped by 8 bases and J by 0 bases, with 11 bases between them. The CDR3 totals 15 residues. The germline V gene has CDR1 MNHEY and CDR2 SMNVEV (reference sequence). Here the CDR3 reads CASGRLSSGANVLTF. CDR3 coding DNA: TGTGCCAGCGGCAGACTTAGCTCTGGGGCCAACGTCCTGACTTTC.

V and J are TRBV27 and TRBJ2-5; 8 positions match TRBD1. CDR1 and CDR2 from the germline V gene are MNHEY and SMNVEV (reference sequence). The CDR3 runs to 15 residues. The J segment lost 5 bases and the V segment lost 6 bases, leaving 11 bases of the junction unmatched. The CDR3 sequence is CASRPLTGETETQYF. CDR3 coding DNA: TGTGCCAGCAGACCCCTGACAGGGGAGACGGAGACCCAGTACTTC.

The V and J genes are TRBV20-1 and TRBJ2-1; D not certain. CDR3 length: 11 amino acids. Looked up from germline, CDR1 is DFQATT and CDR2 is SNEGSKA (reference sequence). V lost 2 bases and J 7 bases, leaving 6 bases between the germline ends. This CDR3 reads CSARRQNEQFF. CDR3 DNA: TGCAGTGCTAGACGGCAAAATGAGCAGTTCTTC.

Only one count was recorded for this clonotype. This chain uses TRBV6-2 or TRBV6-3 with TRBJ2-5; the D gene is possibly TRBD1 (6 bases). The DNA matches TRBJ2-7 better at its end, which makes the J call doubtful. Germline CDR1 reads MNHEY; CDR2 reads SVGEGT. The CDR3 extends over 15 amino acids. CDR3 protein: CASSKDRWGRYEQYF. The CDR3 nucleotides read TGTGCCAGCAGTAAGGACCGATGGGGGCGATACGAGCAGTACTTC.

Note on this clonotype: This clone may be a read error of a much larger clone one base away. J is TRBJ2-5 and V is TRBV20-1, with 10 bases that match TRBD2. This CDR3 spans 14 amino acids. Germline V CDR1 and CDR2: DFQATT, SNEGSKA (reference sequence). CDR3 loop: CSTRFLAGAETQYF. In DNA, the CDR3 is TGCAGTACTAGATTTCTAGCGGGGGCGGAGACCCAGTACTTC.

The chain carries TRBV27 and TRBJ1-2, with D unresolved. The CDR3 extends over 14 amino acids. Trimming left V 7 bases short and J 4 bases short, with 16 bases between. Per germline, CDR1 MNHEY and CDR2 SMNVEV (reference sequence). The CDR3: CASKGPRNPYGYTF. The CDR3 coding sequence is TGTGCCAGCAAAGGACCCAGGAATCCCTATGGCTACACCTTC.

This chain uses TRBV18 with TRBJ2-3; D is tentatively TRBD1 or TRBD2 (5 bases each). Germline lookup yields CDR1 KGHSH and CDR2 LQKENI. Trimming pared 3 bases from V and 4 bases from J, leaving 14 bases between. The CDR3 runs to 15 residues. CDR3 region: CASSPQLPGPDTQYF. The CDR3 DNA reads as TGTGCCAGCTCACCGCAACTTCCGGGACCAGATACGCAGTATTTT.